The next 32 T cell receptor beta chains were all read from a single sample in a study of T cells of healthy individuals. TCRdb re-analysed the 5' RACE reads in MiXCR, keeping a single row per CDR3 protein. The sample shows 60,000 to 75,000 distinct CDR3 sequences, about a sixth of them seen only once. These receptors originate from a human donor in good health.

This rearrangement joins TRBV6-2 or TRBV6-3 to TRBJ2-1, with D possibly matching TRBD1 (6 bases). The CDR3 has 17 residues. Between the trimmed V and J ends, which lost 3 bases and 8 bases, there was a span of 23 bases. Germline V gene sequence: CDR1 MNHEY, CDR2 SVGEGT. This CDR3 reads CASSYQTGTIVFDEQFF. In DNA form, the CDR3 reads TGTGCCAGCAGTTATCAAACCGGGACAATTGTATTCGATGAGCAGTTCTTC.

The genes are TRBV10-3 and TRBJ2-7; 7 bases map to TRBD1. The ends lost 8 bases at V and 0 bases at J; junction bases unmatched: 7. This CDR3 is 14 amino acids long. The V gene's germline CDR1 is ENHRY and CDR2 SYGVKD. The CDR3, as DNA: TGTGCCATCTCCCCGGGACAGAGCTCCTACGAGCAGTACTTC. This translates into CAISPGQSSYEQYF.

This clonotype was observed many times. The chain has TRBV10-3 and TRBJ2-2; 9 nucleotides match TRBD1. The CDR3 is 15 amino acids. The germline V gene encodes CDR1 ENHRY and CDR2 SYGVKD. The junction had 9 bases not matched to a gene; V was cut back by 6 bases and J by 7 bases. The CDR3 reads CAIRPLTGGSGELFF. For the CDR3, the DNA is TGTGCCATCAGGCCGCTAACAGGGGGCAGCGGGGAGCTGTTTTTT.

V is TRBV10-2 and J is TRBJ2-5; D uncertain. CDR1 WSHSY and CDR2 SAAADI come from the germline V gene. V lost 3 bases and J 4 bases, leaving 12 bases between the germline ends. The CDR3 runs 14 residues. The CDR3 DNA reads TGCGCCAGCAGTGATATCGTGGGTGCAGAGACCCAGTACTTC. Translated: CASSDIVGAETQYF.

The V call is TRBV4-3, the J call TRBJ2-3; D unresolved. The ends were cut back, 0 bases at V and 0 bases at J, with 7 bases in the middle. This CDR3 has 15 residues. The germline V gene encodes CDR1 LGHNA and CDR2 YSLEER. The CDR3 sequence: CASSQDYISTDTQYF. DNA of the CDR3: TGCGCCAGCAGCCAAGACTACATAAGCACAGATACGCAGTATTTT.

About this clonotype itself: The CDR3 does not end in the conserved phenylalanine or tryptophan, so this is likely a read error. This chain connects TRBV5-4 to TRBJ2-3; either TRBD1 or TRBD2 may supply D (5 bases each). Trimming stripped 5 bases from V and 1 base from J, with 8 bases between. This CDR3 region has 13 residues. Germline V gene lookup returns CDR1 SGHNT and CDR2 YYREEE (reference sequence). CDR3 coding DNA: TGTGCCAGCAGGGTGGGGGGCACAGATACGCAGTATTTG. Its translation is CASRVGGTDTQYL.

This clonotype was detected ten times or more. The J gene is TRBJ2-3, the V gene TRBV20-1, with TRBD2 identical over 10 bases. J gave up 2 bases and V 6 bases, and 11 bases lay outside the gene matches. The CDR3 runs 16 residues. The germline CDR1 and CDR2 sequences are DFQATT and SNEGSKA (reference sequence). CDR3 coding DNA: TGCAGTGCCAGGGGGTCGAGCGGGGGGGTCACAGATACGCAGTATTTT. Amino acid sequence: CSARGSSGGVTDTQYF.

In its sample, this clonotype was seen a few times. The V and J genes are TRBV5-1 and TRBJ1-2; tentatively, D is TRBD1 (6 bases). Trimming took off 3 bases at V and 10 bases at J, with 22 bases between the two ends. The germline CDR1 and CDR2 sequences are SGHRS and YFSETQ. CDR3 size: 15 residues. CDR3 nucleotides: TGCGCCAGCAGCTACACGGGGGGCAGGGTTGATGACTACACCTTC. Protein product: CASSYTGGRVDDYTF.

The chain carries TRBV5-1 and TRBJ2-7; D might be TRBD1 (5 bases). The germline gives CDR1 SGHRS, CDR2 YFSETQ. V was pared by 5 bases and J by 0 bases, with 15 bases between. This CDR3 region has 15 residues. CDR3 region: CASRPTRVSSYEQYF. CDR3 in DNA: TGCGCCAGCAGGCCCACCAGGGTGAGCTCCTACGAGCAGTACTTC.

At least ten counts were recorded for this clonotype. The chain couples TRBV28 to TRBJ1-1; D is unresolved. The CDR3 loop spans 10 amino acids. Germline loops: CDR1 MDHEN, CDR2 SYDVKM. Deletions cut 5 bases from V and 6 bases from J, with 4 bases between. The CDR3 is CASSRAEAFF. The CDR3 region has the DNA TGTGCCAGCAGTCGGGCTGAAGCTTTCTTT. The entire variable domain, with the rest obtained from reference TRBV28 and TRBJ1-1, is as follows: DVKVTQSSRYLVKRTGEKVFLECVQDMDHENMFWYRQDPGLGLRLIYFSYDVKMKEKGDIPEGYSVSREKKERFSLILESASTNQTSMYLCASSRAEAFFGQGTRLTVV.

This chain joins TRBV20-1 and TRBJ2-3, with 7 bases aligning to TRBD2. The CDR3 loop spans 14 amino acids. CDR1 and CDR2 (germline): DFQATT, SNEGSKA (reference sequence). With V trimmed by 1 base and J by 0 bases, 1 base remained unmatched. The CDR3 region is CSARVSGSTDTQYF. The CDR3 region has the DNA TGCAGTGCTAGAGTTAGCGGGAGCACAGATACGCAGTATTTT.

Many counts were recorded for this clonotype. The chain combines TRBV29-1 with TRBJ2-7; the D gene is possibly TRBD1 (5 bases). The V gene lost 6 bases and the J gene lost 3 bases, with 15 bases spanning the gap. The CDR3 length is 13 residues. Germline CDR1 is SQVTM and CDR2 is ANQGSEA. The CDR3 loop is CSVQGVLLYEQYF. CDR3 sequence (DNA): TGCAGCGTCCAGGGCGTATTGCTCTACGAGCAGTACTTC.

This clonotype was detected only a few times. The V call is TRBV27, the J call TRBJ2-7, with 14 bases matching TRBD2. This CDR3 comprises 18 residues. V shed 1 base, J shed 6 bases, and the junction held 11 bases outside the gene matches. Germline assignment: CDR1 MNHEY and CDR2 SMNVEV (reference sequence). The CDR3 DNA is TGTGCCAGCAGTTTATTTGCAGTGCGGACTAGCGGGGGGCCCGAGCAGTACTTC. Its protein is CASSLFAVRTSGGPEQYF.

This clonotype was detected only a few times. This sequence joins TRBV5-6 and TRBJ2-7; 8 bases agree with TRBD2. CDR3 length equals 15 residues. V dropped 4 bases and J dropped 4; count of bases not matched to a gene: 10. Germline V gene lookup returns CDR1 SGHDT and CDR2 YYEEEE. In nucleotides, the CDR3 is TGTGCCAGCAGCCAACCGGGACTAGAGGCGTACGAGCAGTACTTC. Amino acid sequence: CASSQPGLEAYEQYF. The variable domain in full, with the rest retrieved from reference TRBV5-6 and TRBJ2-7, is DAGVTQSPTHLIKTRGQQVTLRCSPKSGHDTVSWYQQALGQGPQFIFQYYEEEERQRGNFPDRFSGHQFPNYSSELNVNALLLGDSALYLCASSQPGLEAYEQYFGPGTRLTVT.

The chain links TRBV7-8 to TRBJ2-3; the D gene is possibly TRBD2 (6 bases). Looked up from germline, CDR1 is SGHVS and CDR2 is FQNEAQ. The V gene lost 4 bases and the J gene lost 11 bases, with 22 bases spanning the gap. The CDR3 consists of 15 residues. The CDR3 DNA follows: TGTGCCAGCAGCTCCCTGGAGGGCGGTTTCGGGGTGCAGTATTTT. Translating it yields CASSSLEGGFGVQYF.

The rearrangement joins TRBV4-1 to TRBJ2-3; TRBD2 aligns across 7 bases. There are 16 residues in the CDR3. V trimming: 0 bases; J trimming: 1 base; junction bases outside the gene matches: 4. Germline V gene data show CDR1 as MGHRA and CDR2 as YSYEKL. The CDR3 DNA follows: TGCGCCAGCAGCCAAGATCTGGCGGGGGGCACAGATACGCAGTATTTT. It specifies CASSQDLAGGTDTQYF.

The chain recombines TRBV9 with TRBJ2-7; D not certain. Trimming took 0 bases from V and 3 from J, leaving 19 bases between them. CDR3 length: 17 residues. Germline V gives CDR1 SGDLS, CDR2 YYNGEE. CDR3 nucleotides: TGTGCCAGCAGCGTAGAGGCAGCCTCTTTGCCGCTCTACGAGCAGTACTTC. Its protein is CASSVEAASLPLYEQYF.

The rearrangement uses TRBV27 and TRBJ2-7; TRBD2 aligns across 12 bases. This CDR3 has 17 amino acids. Germline CDR1 is MNHEY and CDR2 is SMNVEV (reference sequence). V dropped 7 bases and J dropped 9; count of bases not matched to a gene: 19. In DNA form, the CDR3 reads TGTGCCAGCACCCCCTCGGCTAGCGGGAGGGCCTGGGAGGGGCAGTACTTC. Translation gives CASTPSASGRAWEGQYF.

This clonotype was detected many times. The chain combines TRBV27 with TRBJ2-7; a weak D match, TRBD1 (5 bases). This CDR3 spans 16 amino acids. V was shortened by 5 bases and J by 4 bases, with 21 bases between the two germline ends. Germline V gene sequence: CDR1 MNHEY, CDR2 SMNVEV (reference sequence). Here the CDR3 DNA reads TGTGCCAGCAGTCCGACAGTCACCAGAACTTTGTACGAGCAGTACTTC. Translated, it gives CASSPTVTRTLYEQYF.

This chain connects TRBV12-3 or TRBV12-4 to TRBJ2-7; 8 positions match TRBD2. CDR3 length equals 11 residues. The ends lost 8 bases at V and 11 bases at J; junction bases unmatched: 8. CDR3 sequence: CASREGAREYF. For the CDR3, the DNA is TGTGCCAGCCGGGAGGGCGCGAGGGAGTACTTC.

In this sample, this clonotype turned up many times. The chain uses TRBV5-1 and TRBJ2-1, with 8 bases that match TRBD1. The germline V gene encodes CDR1 SGHRS and CDR2 YFSETQ. With 0 bases clipped from V and 1 base from J, the junction kept 0 bases outside the gene matches. The CDR3 covers 15 residues. The CDR3 loop reads CASSLGQGSYNEQFF. The CDR3 DNA sequence: TGCGCCAGCAGCTTGGGACAGGGGTCCTACAATGAGCAGTTCTTC.

J is TRBJ1-5 and V is TRBV28; TRBD1 agrees at 7 bases. The germline gives CDR1 MDHEN, CDR2 SYDVKM. CDR3 length equals 17 residues. V was clipped by 3 bases and J by 0 bases; unmatched bases: 8. CDR3 protein: CASSLGVGGLSNQPQHF. The CDR3 DNA sequence: TGTGCCAGCAGTTTGGGAGTAGGGGGCCTTAGCAATCAGCCCCAGCATTTT.

This clonotype was counted at least ten times. The rearrangement links TRBV28 to TRBJ2-3; 9 bases are a match to TRBD1. CDR1 MDHEN and CDR2 SYDVKM come from the germline V gene. The CDR3 contains 17 residues. V shed 5 bases, J shed 0 bases, and the junction held 9 bases outside the gene matches. CDR3 sequence reads: CASSPPGTGTSTDTQYF. The CDR3 DNA sequence: TGTGCCAGCAGTCCACCTGGGACAGGGACTAGCACAGATACGCAGTATTTT.

This clonotype occurred many times. V usage is TRBV6-6 and J usage is TRBJ2-5, with TRBD2 matching 8 bases. Germline values: CDR1 MNHNY, CDR2 SVGAGI (reference sequence). CDR3 size: 18 residues. Losses at the gene ends were 2 bases for V and 4 bases for J; bases not matched to a gene: 15. The CDR3 is CASSYRGSGELGGETQYF. The CDR3 nucleotides are TGTGCCAGCAGTTACCGCGGTAGCGGGGAACTTGGAGGAGAGACCCAGTACTTC.

This clonotype occurred many times. The chain joins TRBV10-3 to TRBJ1-1; TRBD1 agrees at 8 bases. This CDR3 comprises 11 residues. Per the germline V gene, CDR1 is ENHRY and CDR2 is SYGVKD. The CDR3, as DNA: TGTGCACAGGGGGATGGCACTGAAGCTTTCTTT. Translation: CAQGDGTEAFF.

The chain has TRBV4-1 and TRBJ1-1; D remains ambiguous. This CDR3 comprises 13 residues. Trimming pared 4 bases from V and 0 bases from J, leaving 6 bases between. Germline assignment: CDR1 MGHRA and CDR2 YSYEKL. The CDR3 is CASSRPMNTEAFF. The CDR3 nucleotides read TGCGCCAGCAGCCGCCCAATGAACACTGAAGCTTTCTTT.

Here the CDR3 DNA reads TGTGCCAGCAGCGCGATGAGCGGGCAGGGAGGGGGGAATGAGCAGTTCTTC. Protein sequence: CASSAMSGQGGGNEQFF. The chain recombines TRBV7-9 with TRBJ2-1, with D perhaps TRBD2 (7 bases). Trimming shortened V by 5 bases and J by 7 bases, and 24 bases separated the two germline ends. The CDR3 loop spans 17 amino acids. Germline V gene lookup returns CDR1 SEHNR and CDR2 FQNEAQ (reference sequence).

This clonotype occurred once. The chain couples TRBV7-9 to TRBJ1-3; D gene unclear. CDR3 length: 16 amino acids. Germline-derived CDR1 and CDR2 are SEHNR and FQNEAQ (reference sequence). V gave up 3 bases and J gave up 0 bases, with 12 bases separating them. The DNA of the CDR3 is TGTGCCAGCAGCTTGACCACGGGAGCCTCTGGAAACACCATATATTTT. Translating it yields CASSLTTGASGNTIYF.

This clonotype has ten or more counts. The chain joins TRBV29-1 to TRBJ2-5; 10 bases are shared with TRBD1. This CDR3 is built from 14 residues. Germline lookup yields CDR1 SQVTM and CDR2 ANQGSEA. The junction had 2 bases not matched to a gene; V was cut back by 2 bases and J by 2 bases. The CDR3 region has the DNA TGCAGCGTTGAACGGACAGGGGGACAAGAGACCCAGTACTTC. Its translation: CSVERTGGQETQYF.

This clonotype has ten or more counts. V and J are TRBV12-3 or TRBV12-4 and TRBJ1-5, with 8 bases matching TRBD1. The CDR3 runs to 13 residues. J lost 6 bases, V lost 7 bases, and 5 bases had no gene match. The CDR3 DNA reads TGTGCCAGCACCAGACAGGGGCTTCAGCCCCAGCATTTT. Its translation: CASTRQGLQPQHF.

The chain couples TRBV9 to TRBJ1-1; D is uncertain. This CDR3 comprises 15 residues. CDR1 SGDLS and CDR2 YYNGEE come from the germline V gene. Trimming left V 0 bases short and J 0 bases short, with 9 bases between. The CDR3 coding sequence is TGTGCCAGCAGCGTAGGGCCCTCCTTGAACACTGAAGCTTTCTTT. It translates to CASSVGPSLNTEAFF.

In this sample, this clonotype turned up many times. The genes are TRBV14 and TRBJ2-1, with TRBD2 matching over 10 bases. The CDR3 extends over 15 amino acids. J gave up 4 bases and V 7 bases, and 7 bases lay outside the gene matches. Germline V gene data show CDR1 as SGHDN and CDR2 as FVKESK. The CDR3 loop reads CASKGLAGEYNEQFF. CDR3 coding DNA: TGTGCCAGCAAGGGCCTAGCGGGAGAATACAATGAGCAGTTCTTC. Variable domain in full (rest from reference TRBV14 and TRBJ2-1): EAGVTQFPSHSVIEKGQTVTLRCDPISGHDNLYWYRRVMGKEIKFLLHFVKESKQDESGMPNNRFLAERTGGTYSTLKVQPAELEDSGVYFCASKGLAGEYNEQFFGPGTRLTVL.